These 10 T cell receptor beta chains share one sample of origin, sequenced in a study of blood T cells in healthy people across ages. With a J-beta primer mix and a sample-barcoded 5' primer, a second PCR ran 7 to 11 cycles. Each CDR3 protein is one row after TCRdb ran MiXCR on the 5' RACE reads. Of around 940,000 distinct CDR3 sequences in the sample, about 51% are singletons; the top ten hold about a fifth. Sequenced material: blood. The receptors were gathered from a woman aged 60 to 75 in good health.

This clonotype was seen only a few times. The chain carries TRBV29-1 and TRBJ2-5; no clear D gene. Germline assignment: CDR1 SQVTM and CDR2 ANQGSEA. This CDR3 has 11 residues. Trimming removed 5 bases at V and 5 bases at J, with 9 bases between. DNA of the CDR3: TGCAGCGTTAAGTTGGGGGAGACCCAGTACTTC. Translated, it gives CSVKLGETQYF.

The chain employs TRBV7-8 and TRBJ1-1, with 9 bases lining up with TRBD1. V was clipped by 5 bases and J by 5 bases; unmatched bases: 9. Germline V gene data show CDR1 as SGHVS and CDR2 as FQNEAQ. The CDR3 is made up of 15 amino acids. The CDR3 region has the DNA TGTGCCAGCAGCCCAACACAGGGGGCGCAGACTGAAGCTTTCTTT. This encodes CASSPTQGAQTEAFF.

This clonotype occurred a few times. The chain uses TRBV15 and TRBJ2-7; 12 bases fit TRBD1. The trim removed 4 bases at V and 6 bases at J, leaving 4 bases unmatched. This CDR3 has 14 residues. Germline V lookup: CDR1 LNHNV, CDR2 YYDKDF (reference sequence). CDR3: CATSIGTGGFEQYF. CDR3 DNA sequence: TGTGCCACCAGCATCGGGACAGGGGGCTTCGAGCAGTACTTC.

CDR3 coding DNA: TGTGCCAGCAGCGCAGAGGGACTAGCGGGTATATCCTACGAGCAGTACTTC. This encodes CASSAEGLAGISYEQYF. The genes are TRBV9 and TRBJ2-7; TRBD2 aligns across 12 bases. The V gene's germline CDR1 is SGDLS and CDR2 YYNGEE. This CDR3 has 17 residues. V lost 3 bases to trimming and J lost 1 base; unmatched junction nucleotides: 8.

The chain uses TRBV19 and TRBJ2-1; D not certain. The CDR3 spans 11 residues. The V and J ends lost 5 bases and 9 bases respectively, with 8 bases between them. Germline assignment: CDR1 LNHDA and CDR2 SQIVND (reference sequence). In nucleotides, the CDR3 is TGTGCCAGTAGTGGTCCGGGTGAGCAGTTCTTC. It specifies CASSGPGEQFF.

This chain uses TRBV29-1 with TRBJ2-3; either TRBD1 or TRBD2 may fit D (6 bases each). Germline V gene sequence: CDR1 SQVTM, CDR2 ANQGSEA. The CDR3 is made up of 14 amino acids. Trimming removed 7 bases at V and 2 bases at J, with 16 bases between. The CDR3 region has the DNA TGCAGCGCCCCGCTTGGGGGGCCCACAGATACGCAGTATTTT. It is translated as CSAPLGGPTDTQYF.

The V gene is TRBV4-1, the J gene TRBJ1-1; D call uncertain. V was shortened by 8 bases and J by 3 bases, with 16 bases between the two germline ends. There are 14 residues in the CDR3. In germline, CDR1 is MGHRA, CDR2 YSYEKL. CDR3 sequence: CASDLGEGDTEAFF. The DNA of the CDR3 is TGCGCCAGCGATCTCGGGGAAGGAGACACTGAAGCTTTCTTT.

V gene TRBV27 combines with J gene TRBJ1-2; tentative D call: TRBD1 (5 bases). The CDR3 has 15 residues. CDR1 and CDR2 (germline): MNHEY, SMNVEV (reference sequence). V lost 2 bases and J 6 bases, leaving 16 bases between the germline ends. CDR3 sequence reads: CASSLGRGTGHGYTF. The DNA for the CDR3 is TGTGCCAGCAGTTTAGGACGGGGGACGGGCCATGGCTACACCTTC.

The chain is built from TRBV7-9 and TRBJ2-5; TRBD1 matches 8 bases. V lost 5 bases, J lost 5 bases, and 10 bases stayed unmatched. The CDR3 covers 15 residues. The germline gives CDR1 SEHNR, CDR2 FQNEAQ (reference sequence). For the CDR3, the DNA is TGTGCCAGCAGCCCGGGACAGGAGTTGCGGGAGACCCAGTACTTC. It specifies CASSPGQELRETQYF.

The V gene is TRBV6-2 or TRBV6-3, the J gene TRBJ2-4, with D hard to call. This CDR3 is built from 13 residues. Germline assignment: CDR1 MNHEY and CDR2 SVGEGT. The ends were cut back, 5 bases at V and 2 bases at J, with 7 bases in the middle. CDR3 in amino acids: CASSARTKNIQYF. The CDR3 DNA reads as TGTGCCAGCAGTGCCCGGACCAAAAACATTCAGTACTTC.